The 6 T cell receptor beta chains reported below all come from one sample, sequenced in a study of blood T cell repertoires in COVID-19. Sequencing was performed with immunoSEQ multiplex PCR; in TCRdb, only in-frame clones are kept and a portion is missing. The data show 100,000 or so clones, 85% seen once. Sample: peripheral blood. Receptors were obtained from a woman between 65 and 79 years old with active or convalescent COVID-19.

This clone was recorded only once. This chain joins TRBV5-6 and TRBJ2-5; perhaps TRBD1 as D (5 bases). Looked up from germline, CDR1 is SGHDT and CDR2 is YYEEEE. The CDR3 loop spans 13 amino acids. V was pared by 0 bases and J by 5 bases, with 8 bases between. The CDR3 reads CASSLGQLETQYF. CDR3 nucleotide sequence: TGTGCCAGCAGCTTGGGACAGCTGGAGACCCAGTACTTC.

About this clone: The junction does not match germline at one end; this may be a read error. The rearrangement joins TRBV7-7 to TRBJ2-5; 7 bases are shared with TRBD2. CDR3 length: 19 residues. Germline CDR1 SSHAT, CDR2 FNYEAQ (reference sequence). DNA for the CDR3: TGTGCTAGCAGCTTAGAATGGGGCGGGAGAGAGGGCTTAGAAGAGACCCAGTACTTC. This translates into CASSLEWGGREGLEETQYF.

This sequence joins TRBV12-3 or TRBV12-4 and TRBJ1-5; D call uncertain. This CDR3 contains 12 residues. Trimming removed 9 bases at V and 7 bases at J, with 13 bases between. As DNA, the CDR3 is TGTGCCAGTAGCGCCCCACTCCAGCCCCAGCATTTT. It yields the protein CASSAPLQPQHF.

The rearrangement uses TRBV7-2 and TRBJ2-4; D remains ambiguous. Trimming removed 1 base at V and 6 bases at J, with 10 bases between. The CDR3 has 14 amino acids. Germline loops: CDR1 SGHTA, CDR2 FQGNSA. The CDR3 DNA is TGTGCCAGCAGCTTAGTAGGCGGCGGAAACATTCAGTACTTC. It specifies CASSLVGGGNIQYF.

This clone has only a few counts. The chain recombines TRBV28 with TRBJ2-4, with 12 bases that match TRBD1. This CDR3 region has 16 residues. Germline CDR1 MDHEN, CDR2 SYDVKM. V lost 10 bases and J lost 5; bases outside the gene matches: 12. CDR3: CATTAGTGGAENIQYF. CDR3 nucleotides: TGTGCCACCACCGCCGGGACAGGGGGCGCCGAAAACATTCAGTACTTC.

CDR3 nucleotides: TGTGCCAGTAGTCACCGGACAGGAGGGAGCAATCAGCCCCAGCATTTT. Its translation is CASSHRTGGSNQPQHF. The chain recombines TRBV19 with TRBJ1-5, with 7 bases fitting TRBD1. J lost 1 base, V lost 5 bases, and 8 bases had no gene match. The CDR3 sequence is 16 residues long. Per germline, CDR1 LNHDA and CDR2 SQIVND (reference sequence).